These 3 T cell receptor beta chains were all obtained from the same sample, sequenced in a study of long-term antiretroviral therapy in people with HIV. Survey-level resolution applied to immunoSEQ assay v3.0. Here immunoSEQ multiplex PCR was the method, and the copy in TCRdb shows in-frame clones only, minus some. The profile shows 15,000 to 20,000 clones, 84% of them singletons. Sample: unsorted PBMCs, taken 0.1 years after starting antiretroviral therapy. Receptors originate from a young man with HIV.

The chain recombines TRBV10-2 with TRBJ2-7, with 7 bases matching TRBD2. Looked up from germline, CDR1 is WSHSY and CDR2 is SAAADI. This CDR3 comprises 14 residues. Losses at the gene ends were 5 bases for V and 6 bases for J; bases not matched to a gene: 10. This chain's CDR3 is CASSPPGGTGEQYF. The CDR3 coding sequence is TGCGCCAGCAGTCCCCCCGGGGGGACGGGCGAGCAGTACTTC.

The rearrangement links TRBV6-5 to TRBJ1-1; D not resolved. CDR3 length: 13 residues. V lost 6 bases and J lost 8, with 16 bases in between. Germline V gene lookup returns CDR1 MNHEY and CDR2 SVGAGI. Here the CDR3 reads CASSSTYAGEAFF. Written as DNA, the CDR3 is TGTGCCAGCAGCTCCACCTACGCCGGAGAAGCTTTCTTT.

This clone was counted a few times. The rearrangement joins TRBV19 to TRBJ2-2, with D uncertain. Trimming left V 3 bases short and J 1 base short, with 6 bases between. The CDR3 consists of 14 residues. Germline V CDR1 and CDR2: LNHDA, SQIVND (reference sequence). CDR3 sequence reads: CASSMVQNTGELFF. CDR3 nucleotides: TGTGCCAGTAGTATGGTACAGAACACCGGGGAGCTGTTTTTT.